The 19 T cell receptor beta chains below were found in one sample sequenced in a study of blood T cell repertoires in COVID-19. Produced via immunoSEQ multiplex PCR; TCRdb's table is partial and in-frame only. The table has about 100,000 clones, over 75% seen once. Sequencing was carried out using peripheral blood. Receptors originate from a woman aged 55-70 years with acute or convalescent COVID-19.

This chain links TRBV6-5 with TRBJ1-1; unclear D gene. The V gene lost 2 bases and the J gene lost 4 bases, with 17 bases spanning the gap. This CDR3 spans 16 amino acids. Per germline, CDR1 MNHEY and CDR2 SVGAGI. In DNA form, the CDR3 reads TGTGCCAGCAGTTACGCAGCCCCGGGTATCAGCACTGAAGCTTTCTTT. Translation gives CASSYAAPGISTEAFF.

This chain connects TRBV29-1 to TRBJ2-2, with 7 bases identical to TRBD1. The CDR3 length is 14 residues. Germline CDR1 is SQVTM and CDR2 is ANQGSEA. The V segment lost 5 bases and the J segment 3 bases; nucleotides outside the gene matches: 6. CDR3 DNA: TGCAGCGTTTCCCAGGGGGTATACACCGGGGAGCTGTTTTTT. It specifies CSVSQGVYTGELFF.

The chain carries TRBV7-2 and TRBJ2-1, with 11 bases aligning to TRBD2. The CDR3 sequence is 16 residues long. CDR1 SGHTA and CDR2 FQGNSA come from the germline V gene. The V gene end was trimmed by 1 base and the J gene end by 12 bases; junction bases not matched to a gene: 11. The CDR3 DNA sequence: TGTGCCAGCAGCTTAGGTATCGGTCTAGCGGGAGGCGGGCAGTTCTTC. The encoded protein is CASSLGIGLAGGGQFF.

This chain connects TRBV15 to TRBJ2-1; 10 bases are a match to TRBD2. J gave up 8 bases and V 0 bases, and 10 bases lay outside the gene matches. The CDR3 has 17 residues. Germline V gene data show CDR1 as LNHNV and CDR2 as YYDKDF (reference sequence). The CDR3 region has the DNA TGTGCCACCAGCAGAGATGTGGCTAGCGGGAGTAGGGATGAGCAGTTCTTC. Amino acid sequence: CATSRDVASGSRDEQFF.

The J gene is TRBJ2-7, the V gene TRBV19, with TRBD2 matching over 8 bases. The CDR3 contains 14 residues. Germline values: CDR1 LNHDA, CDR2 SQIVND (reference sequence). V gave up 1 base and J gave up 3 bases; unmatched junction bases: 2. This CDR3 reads CASSIGTSFYEQYF. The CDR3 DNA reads TGTGCCAGTAGTATAGGGACTAGCTTCTACGAGCAGTACTTC.

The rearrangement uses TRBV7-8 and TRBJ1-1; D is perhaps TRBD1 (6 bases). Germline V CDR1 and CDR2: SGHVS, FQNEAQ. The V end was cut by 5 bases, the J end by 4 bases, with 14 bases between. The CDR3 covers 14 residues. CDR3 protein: CASSPRGQATEAFF. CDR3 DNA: TGTGCCAGCAGCCCCAGGGGCCAGGCCACTGAAGCTTTCTTT. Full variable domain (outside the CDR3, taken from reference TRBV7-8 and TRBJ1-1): GAGVSQSPRYKVAKRGQDVALRCDPISGHVSLFWYQQALGQGPEFLTYFQNEAQLDKSGLPSDRFFAERPEGSVSTLKIQRTQQEDSAVYLCASSPRGQATEAFFGQGTRLTVV.

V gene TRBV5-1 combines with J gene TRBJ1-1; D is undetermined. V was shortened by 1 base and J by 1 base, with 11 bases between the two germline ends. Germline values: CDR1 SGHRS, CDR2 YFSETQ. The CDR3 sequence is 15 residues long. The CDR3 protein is CASSLHPGENTEAFF. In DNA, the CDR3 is TGCGCCAGCAGCTTGCATCCCGGGGAGAACACTGAAGCTTTCTTT.

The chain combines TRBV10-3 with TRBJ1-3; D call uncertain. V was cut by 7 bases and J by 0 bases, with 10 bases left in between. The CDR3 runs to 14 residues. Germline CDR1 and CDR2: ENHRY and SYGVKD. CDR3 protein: CAIKDGGSGNTIYF. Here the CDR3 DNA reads TGTGCCATCAAGGACGGAGGCTCTGGAAACACCATATATTTT.

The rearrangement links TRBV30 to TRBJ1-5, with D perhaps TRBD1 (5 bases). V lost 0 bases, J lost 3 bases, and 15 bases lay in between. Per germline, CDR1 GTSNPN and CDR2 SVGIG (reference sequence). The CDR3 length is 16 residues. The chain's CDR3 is CAWSVVGALSNQPQHF. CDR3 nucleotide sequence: TGTGCCTGGAGTGTGGTAGGGGCCCTGTCCAATCAGCCCCAGCATTTT.

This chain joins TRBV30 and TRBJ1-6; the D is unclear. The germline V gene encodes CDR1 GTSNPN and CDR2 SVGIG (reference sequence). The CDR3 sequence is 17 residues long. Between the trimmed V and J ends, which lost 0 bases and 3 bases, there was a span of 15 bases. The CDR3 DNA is TGTGCCTGGAGTGTAGCCCCACGGAGATTCTATAATTCACCCCTCCACTTT. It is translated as CAWSVAPRRFYNSPLHF.

This chain's CDR3 is CASSRRGLAGVDEQFF. The CDR3 nucleotides are TGTGCCAGCAGTCGGCGAGGACTAGCGGGAGTCGATGAGCAGTTCTTC. The chain combines TRBV6-6 with TRBJ2-1, with TRBD2 identical over 13 bases. The V gene end was trimmed by 5 bases and the J gene end by 8 bases; junction bases not matched to a gene: 9. The germline CDR1 and CDR2 sequences are MNHNY and SVGAGI (reference sequence). The CDR3 covers 16 residues.

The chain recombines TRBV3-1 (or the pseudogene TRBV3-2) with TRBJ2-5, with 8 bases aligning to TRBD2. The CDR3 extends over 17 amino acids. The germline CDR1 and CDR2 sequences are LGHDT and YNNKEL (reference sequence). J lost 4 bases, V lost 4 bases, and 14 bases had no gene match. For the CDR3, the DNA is TGTGCCAGCAGCCCCCAAGTCCGGCGGGAGGCTCGAGAGACCCAGTACTTC. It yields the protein CASSPQVRREARETQYF.

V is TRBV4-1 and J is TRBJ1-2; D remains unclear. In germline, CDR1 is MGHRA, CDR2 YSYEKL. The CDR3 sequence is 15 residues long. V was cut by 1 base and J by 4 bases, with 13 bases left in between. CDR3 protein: CASSQVENGVYGYTF. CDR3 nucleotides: TGCGCCAGCAGCCAAGTGGAGAATGGAGTCTATGGCTACACCTTC.

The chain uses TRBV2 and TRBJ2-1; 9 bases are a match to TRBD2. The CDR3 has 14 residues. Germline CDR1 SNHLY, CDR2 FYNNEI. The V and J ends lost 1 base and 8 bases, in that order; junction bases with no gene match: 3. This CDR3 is CASSEGGRVYEQFF. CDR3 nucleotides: TGTGCCAGCAGTGAAGGCGGGAGGGTCTATGAGCAGTTCTTC.

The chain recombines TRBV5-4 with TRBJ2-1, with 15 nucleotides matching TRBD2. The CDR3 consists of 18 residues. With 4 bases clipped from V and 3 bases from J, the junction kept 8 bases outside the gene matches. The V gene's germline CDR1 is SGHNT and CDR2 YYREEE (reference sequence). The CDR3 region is CASSTGLAGGGGYNEQFF. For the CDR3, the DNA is TGTGCCAGCAGCACGGGACTAGCGGGAGGTGGGGGCTACAATGAGCAGTTCTTC. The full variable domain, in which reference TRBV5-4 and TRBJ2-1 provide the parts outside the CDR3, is ETGVTQSPTHLIKTRGQQVTLRCSSQSGHNTVSWYQQALGQGPQFIFQYYREEENGRGNFPPRFSGLQFPNYSSELNVNALELDDSALYLCASSTGLAGGGGYNEQFFGPGTRLTVL.

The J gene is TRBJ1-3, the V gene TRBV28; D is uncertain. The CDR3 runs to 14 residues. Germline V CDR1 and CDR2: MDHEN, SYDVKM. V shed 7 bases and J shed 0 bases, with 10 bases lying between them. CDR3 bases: TGTGCCAGCAAACAGCTGAGCTCTGGAAACACCATATATTTT. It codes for CASKQLSSGNTIYF. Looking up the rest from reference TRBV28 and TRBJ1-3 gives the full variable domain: DVKVTQSSRYLVKRTGEKVFLECVQDMDHENMFWYRQDPGLGLRLIYFSYDVKMKEKGDIPEGYSVSREKKERFSLILESASTNQTSMYLCASKQLSSGNTIYFGEGSWLTVV.

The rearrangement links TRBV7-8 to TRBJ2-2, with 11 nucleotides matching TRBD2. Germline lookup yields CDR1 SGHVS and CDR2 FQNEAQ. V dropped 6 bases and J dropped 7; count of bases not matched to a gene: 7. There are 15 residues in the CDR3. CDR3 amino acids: CASRPGTSGGGELFF. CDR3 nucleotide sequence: TGTGCCAGCAGACCCGGGACTAGCGGAGGCGGGGAGCTGTTTTTT.

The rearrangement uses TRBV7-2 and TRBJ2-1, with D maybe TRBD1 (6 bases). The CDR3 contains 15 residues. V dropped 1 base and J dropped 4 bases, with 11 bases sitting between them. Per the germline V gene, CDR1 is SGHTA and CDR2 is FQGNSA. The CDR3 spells CASSLVGGAYNEQFF. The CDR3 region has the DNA TGTGCCAGCAGCTTAGTAGGGGGAGCTTACAATGAGCAGTTCTTC. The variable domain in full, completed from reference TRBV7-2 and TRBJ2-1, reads GAGVSQSPSNKVTEKGKDVELRCDPISGHTALYWYRQSLGQGLEFLIYFQGNSAPDKSGLPSDRFSAERTGGSVSTLTIQRTQQEDSAVYLCASSLVGGAYNEQFFGPGTRLTVL.

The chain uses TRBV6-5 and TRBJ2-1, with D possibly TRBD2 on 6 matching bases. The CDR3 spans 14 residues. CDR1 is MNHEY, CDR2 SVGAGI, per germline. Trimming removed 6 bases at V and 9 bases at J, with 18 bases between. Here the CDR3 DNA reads TGTGCCAGCAGCAGACTAGTTTTTTTTTCTGAGCAGTTCTTC. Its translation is CASSRLVFFSEQFF.